One TCR beta chain is described in this entry. The source of the sample is a study of OX40 agonist ivuxolimab in advanced cancers. Germline V lookup: CDR1 MNHEY, CDR2 SMNVEV (reference sequence). This CDR3 has 15 amino acids. With 1 base removed from V and 3 bases from J, the gap between germline ends came to 12 bases. The data were produced by immunoSEQ multiplex PCR, yet TCRdb's version contains in-frame clones alone and is incomplete. The sample records roughly 30,000 clones, approximately 86% being singletons. Sample: CD4+ or CD8+ T cells sorted from blood, taken in a trial of the OX40 agonist ivuxolimab. The chain recombines TRBV27 with TRBJ1-1, with a tentative D call TRBD1 (5 bases). The clonotype was recovered from an adult with an advanced solid tumor such as melanoma, head and neck, liver or kidney cancer. DNA of the CDR3: TGTGCCAGCAGTTTATATGGGTTGGGGGACACTGAAGCTTTCTTT. It specifies CASSLYGLGDTEAFF.